The clone carrying this T cell receptor (beta chain) was seen many times. The target antigen is unknown. Before thyroid surgery, none of the patients had received any treatment. CDR3 length: 14 amino acids. V lost 6 bases, J lost 0 bases, and 11 bases lay in between. CDR1 MNHEY and CDR2 SVGEGT come from the germline V gene. From the PCR reads, TCRdb re-called clones with MiXCR. The table has tens of thousands of clones, approximately 30% seen once; the top ten hold approximately 21%. The data are from a study of metastatic and nonmetastatic thyroid tumors. Regarding the study as a whole: Within blood and tumor, benign nodules reportedly had significantly lower TCR beta diversity than malignant thyroid tumors did.

This clonotype was obtained from a female donor with papillary thyroid cancer or a benign thyroid nodule (not recorded which). Some clones in this sample may be carry-over from other donors' samples. The V gene is TRBV6-2 or TRBV6-3, the J gene TRBJ1-1; a possible D gene is TRBD1 (6 bases). The sample consisted of blood. CDR3 loop: CASRAQGMNTEAFF. The CDR3 bases are TGTGCCAGCAGAGCCCAGGGGATGAACACTGAAGCTTTCTTT.